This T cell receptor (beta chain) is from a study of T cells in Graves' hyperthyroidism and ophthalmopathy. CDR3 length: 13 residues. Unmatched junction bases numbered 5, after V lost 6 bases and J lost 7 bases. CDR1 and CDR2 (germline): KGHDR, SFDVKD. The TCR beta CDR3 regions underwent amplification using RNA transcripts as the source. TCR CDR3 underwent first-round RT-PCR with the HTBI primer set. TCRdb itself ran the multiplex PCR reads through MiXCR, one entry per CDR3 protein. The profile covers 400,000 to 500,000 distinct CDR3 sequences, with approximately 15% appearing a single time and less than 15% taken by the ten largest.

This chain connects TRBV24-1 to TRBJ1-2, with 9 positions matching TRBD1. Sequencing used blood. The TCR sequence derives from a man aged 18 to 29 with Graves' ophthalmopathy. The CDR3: CATSKTGGAGYTF. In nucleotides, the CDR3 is TGTGCCACCAGTAAAACAGGGGGCGCTGGCTACACCTTC.